The text below deals with one TCR beta chain. Antigen unknown. V was pared by 0 bases and J by 5 bases, with 1 base of the junction left unmatched. Germline CDR1 reads SGHTA; CDR2 reads FQGNSA. The CDR3 runs 14 residues. It was with 60 Vbeta and 13 Jbeta primers that the PCR ran. This table comes from immunoSEQ multiplex PCR, and its TCRdb copy is limited to in-frame clones, with some not included. The table has around 150,000 clones, roughly 78% seen once. These data come from a study of cytomegalovirus exposure and HLA in healthy donors. Study outcomes and limitations: There were some V segments, including TRBV6-2 and TRBV6-3, excluded as indistinguishable.

While unrecorded immune exposures were likely, the donors were nominally healthy when sampled. The source material was PBMCs. J is TRBJ1-1 and V is TRBV7-2, with 9 nucleotides matching TRBD1. This clonotype was sampled from a middle-aged man in good health and CMV-seropositive. CDR3 bases: TGTGCCAGCAGCTTAGCCGGGACAGGGACTGAAGCTTTCTTT. It translates to CASSLAGTGTEAFF.